The TCR beta chain under discussion was sequenced for a study of graft-versus-host responses after intestinal transplantation. Study-level results: GvH clones were found in recipient marrow; some appeared first in ileum or blood.

Post-transplantation marrow specimens were derived from the posterior iliac crest or an alternative site. This clone was seen just once. Its antigen remains unknown. The length of the CDR3 is 13 residues. Trimming took 1 base from V and 5 from J, leaving 8 bases between them. Germline V gene data show CDR1 as SGHTA and CDR2 as FQGNSA. Profiled with immunoSEQ multiplex PCR; TCRdb holds only in-frame clones, not every one. The sample consists of 15,000 to 20,000 clones, 87% of them appearing once. Sequencing was performed on bone marrow, taken 120 to 130 days after intestinal transplantation. This chain joins TRBV7-2 and TRBJ1-1; TRBD1 might be the D (6 bases). This clonotype was sampled from a human patient who received an intestinal transplant, so some T cells may come from the graft donor. CDR3 in DNA: TGTGCCAGCAGCTTAGAAACAGGGACTGAAGCTTTCTTT. This encodes CASSLETGTEAFF. The entire variable domain, with the rest obtained from reference TRBV7-2 and TRBJ1-1, is as follows: GAGVSQSPSNKVTEKGKDVELRCDPISGHTALYWYRQSLGQGLEFLIYFQGNSAPDKSGLPSDRFSAERTGGSVSTLTIQRTQQEDSAVYLCASSLETGTEAFFGQGTRLTVV.